This TCR beta chain was sequenced in a study of cytomegalovirus exposure and HLA in healthy donors. Overall study context: The roughly 110 validation repertoires were reported in a later analysis to have been generated on the same platform as the approximately 700 first-cohort repertoires.

The length of the CDR3 is 19 residues. Study-level findings and limits: As was reported, the classifier diagnosed cytomegalovirus status with high specificity and sensitivity. A list of roughly 180 TCR beta chains associated with cytomegalovirus was given.

Donors came from a validation cohort of 95 to 150 subjects, distinct from the first 666-subject cohort. TCRdb's copy holds only in-frame clones and misses some; the assay was immunoSEQ multiplex PCR. The table shows roughly 80,000 clones, with approximately 91% occurring only once. A word on this clone: Its antigen is still unknown.

V usage is TRBV21-1 and J usage is TRBJ1-5; the table's D gene call, TRBD1, was not cross checked with the DNA. TRBV21-1 is a documented pseudogene. The source is a young man in good health and CMV-seronegative. The source material was PBMCs. CDR3 sequence (DNA): TGTGCCAGCAGCAAATTGCCGCCTCCGACAGAAGGGCCTAATCAGCCCCAGCATTTT. It is translated as CASSKLPPPTEGPNQPQHF.